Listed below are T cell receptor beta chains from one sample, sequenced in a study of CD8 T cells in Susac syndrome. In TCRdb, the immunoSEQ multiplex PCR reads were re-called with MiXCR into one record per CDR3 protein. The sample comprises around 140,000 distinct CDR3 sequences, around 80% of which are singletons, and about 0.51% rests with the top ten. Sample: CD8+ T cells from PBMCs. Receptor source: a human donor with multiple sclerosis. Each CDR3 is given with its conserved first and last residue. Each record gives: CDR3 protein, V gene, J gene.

CDR3aa: CASSLYRQGEEEKLFF; v_gene: TRBV5-1; j_gene: TRBJ1-4
CDR3aa: CASSYSITETQCF; v_gene: TRBV6-6; j_gene: TRBJ2-5
CDR3aa: CASLDRVTNEQFF; v_gene: TRBV19; j_gene: TRBJ2-1
CDR3aa: CSGSTDTQYF; v_gene: TRBV29-1; j_gene: TRBJ2-3
CDR3aa: CASSQGPDEQYF; v_gene: TRBV19; j_gene: TRBJ2-7
CDR3aa: CASSISENTEAFF; v_gene: TRBV19; j_gene: TRBJ1-1
CDR3aa: CASSQDSGLGEYTQYF; v_gene: TRBV3-1; j_gene: TRBJ2-3
CDR3aa: CASSPLEAAPGNTIYF; v_gene: TRBV12-3/TRBV12-4; j_gene: TRBJ1-3
CDR3aa: CATTGTTGYNEQFF; v_gene: TRBV6-2/TRBV6-3; j_gene: TRBJ2-1
CDR3aa: CASSPLGVGARNEQFF; v_gene: TRBV12-3/TRBV12-4; j_gene: TRBJ2-1
CDR3aa: CSARDTGTAEKLFF; v_gene: TRBV20-1; j_gene: TRBJ1-4
CDR3aa: CASSAPGRGVSPLHF; v_gene: TRBV9; j_gene: TRBJ1-6
CDR3aa: CASTGGWGVNTEAFF; v_gene: TRBV28; j_gene: TRBJ1-1
CDR3aa: CASSFGPTKDTQYF; v_gene: TRBV5-5; j_gene: TRBJ2-3
CDR3aa: CASSVTGTGYEAFF; v_gene: TRBV27; j_gene: TRBJ1-1
CDR3aa: CASSNSGTYYNEQFF; v_gene: TRBV3-1; j_gene: TRBJ2-1
CDR3aa: CSVVHRATPQETQYF; v_gene: TRBV29-1; j_gene: TRBJ2-5
CDR3aa: CASRPSLGQGSYNEQFF; v_gene: TRBV12-3/TRBV12-4; j_gene: TRBJ2-1
CDR3aa: CAISDQGAAYNEQFF; v_gene: TRBV10-3; j_gene: TRBJ2-1
CDR3aa: CASSPGETHYGYTF; v_gene: TRBV11-2; j_gene: TRBJ1-2
CDR3aa: CASSSLGSTNEKLFF; v_gene: TRBV7-9; j_gene: TRBJ1-4
CDR3aa: CASSFSGAHTEAFF; v_gene: TRBV28; j_gene: TRBJ1-1
CDR3aa: CASSYGLASGGGGTQYF; v_gene: TRBV6-5; j_gene: TRBJ2-5
CDR3aa: CASSDGSPTPGANVLTF; v_gene: TRBV2; j_gene: TRBJ2-6
CDR3aa: CASSPRIAEISYNEQFF; v_gene: TRBV12-3/TRBV12-4; j_gene: TRBJ2-1
CDR3aa: CASTSGPGNTIYF; v_gene: TRBV12-3/TRBV12-4; j_gene: TRBJ1-3
CDR3aa: CASSWDEGARTEAFF; v_gene: TRBV12-3/TRBV12-4; j_gene: TRBJ1-1
CDR3aa: CASSLGLIEAFF; v_gene: TRBV19; j_gene: TRBJ1-1
CDR3aa: CASSRRPAQGYTF; v_gene: TRBV6-5; j_gene: TRBJ1-2
CDR3aa: CAISQTSGGPTGELFF; v_gene: TRBV10-3; j_gene: TRBJ2-2
CDR3aa: CASSSGGASFETQYF; v_gene: TRBV12-3/TRBV12-4; j_gene: TRBJ2-5
CDR3aa: CSARDKGMNTEAFF; v_gene: TRBV20-1; j_gene: TRBJ1-1
CDR3aa: CASSLGLAANNEQFF; v_gene: TRBV11-2; j_gene: TRBJ2-1
CDR3aa: CAISESTLGPLEQPQHF; v_gene: TRBV10-3; j_gene: TRBJ1-5
CDR3aa: CASSPIAETSTDTQYF; v_gene: TRBV7-8; j_gene: TRBJ2-3
CDR3aa: CASRKDRDSYGYTF; v_gene: TRBV19; j_gene: TRBJ1-2
CDR3aa: CASSLVRQGLEQFF; v_gene: TRBV7-9; j_gene: TRBJ2-1
CDR3aa: CSVVAENTEAFF; v_gene: TRBV29-1; j_gene: TRBJ1-1
CDR3aa: CASSSGALQPQHF; v_gene: TRBV5-5; j_gene: TRBJ1-5
CDR3aa: CASSLKGSSYEQYF; v_gene: TRBV12-3/TRBV12-4; j_gene: TRBJ2-7
CDR3aa: CASSSPREDSYNEQFF; v_gene: TRBV6-2/TRBV6-3; j_gene: TRBJ2-1
CDR3aa: CAWTSGTASGYTF; v_gene: TRBV30; j_gene: TRBJ1-2
CDR3aa: CASRARLAGESTDTQYF; v_gene: TRBV6-2/TRBV6-3; j_gene: TRBJ2-3